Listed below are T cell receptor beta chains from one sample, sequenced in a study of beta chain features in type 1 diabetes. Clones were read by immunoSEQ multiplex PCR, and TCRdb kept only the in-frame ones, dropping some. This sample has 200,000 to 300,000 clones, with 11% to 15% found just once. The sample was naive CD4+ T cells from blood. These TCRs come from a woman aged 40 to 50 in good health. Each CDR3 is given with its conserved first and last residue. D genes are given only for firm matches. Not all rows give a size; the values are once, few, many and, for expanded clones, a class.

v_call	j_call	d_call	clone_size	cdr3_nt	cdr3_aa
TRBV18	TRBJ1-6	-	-	TGTGCCAGCTCACCACCGCAGACAGGCTCACCCCTCCACTTT	CASSPPQTGSPLHF
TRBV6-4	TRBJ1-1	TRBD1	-	TGTGCCAGCAGTGACACGGACAGGGGGCCGGGAACAGCTTTCTTT	CASSDTDRGPGTAFF
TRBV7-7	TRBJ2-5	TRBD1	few	TGTGCCAGCAGCGGGACAGGGGTGCAAGAGACCCAGTACTTC	CASSGTGVQETQYF
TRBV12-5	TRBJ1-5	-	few	TGTGCTAGTGGTCTGGGGCCGAACAGGCCCCAGCATTTT	CASGLGPNRPQHF
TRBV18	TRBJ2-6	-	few	TGTGCCAGCTCACCGTCGAGGGATGGGGCCAACGTCCTGACTTTC	CASSPSRDGANVLTF
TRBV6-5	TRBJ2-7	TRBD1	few	TGTGCCAGCAGACTCGGGACAGGGGGTGTCGCCGAGCAGTACTTC	CASRLGTGGVAEQYF
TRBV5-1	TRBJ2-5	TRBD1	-	TGCGCCAGCAGCCTCCGGACAGGGGTCCAGCGAGAGACCCAGTACTTC	CASSLRTGVQRETQYF
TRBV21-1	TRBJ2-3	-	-	TGTGCCAGCAGCGGCGGCCTAGCGGGGGCAAGCACAGATACGCAGTATTTT	CASSGGLAGASTDTQYF
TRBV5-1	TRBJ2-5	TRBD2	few	TGCGCCAGCAGCTTGGGCCTAGCGGGGCCCCGAGGGGGGGACTTC	CASSLGLAGPRGGDF
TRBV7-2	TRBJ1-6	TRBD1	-	TGTGCCAGCAGCTTGACAGGGGTTTCACCCCTCCACTTT	CASSLTGVSPLHF
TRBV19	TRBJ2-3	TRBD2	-	TGTGCCAGTAGTGCCACGGGAGCGGGGAGCACAGATACGCAGTATTTT	CASSATGAGSTDTQYF
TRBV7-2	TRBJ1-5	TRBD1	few	TGTGCCAGCAGCTTACGCCGACATGGGACAGGGGGCAATCAGCCCCAGCATTTT	CASSLRRHGTGGNQPQHF
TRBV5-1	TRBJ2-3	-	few	TGCGCCAGCAGCCGACGGGGACTTTCTAGCACAGATACGCAGTATTTT	CASSRRGLSSTDTQYF
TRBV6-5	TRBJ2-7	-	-	TGTGCCAGCAGTAGTCCGGGTCAAACCTACGAGCAGTACTTC	CASSSPGQTYEQYF
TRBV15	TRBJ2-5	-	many	TGTGCCACCAGCAGAGATGGGGCTCTGGGGGAGACCCAGTACTTC	CATSRDGALGETQYF
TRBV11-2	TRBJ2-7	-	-	TGTGCCAGCAGCTTATCGGCAGGGCTCGCTGTCGAGCAGTACTTC	CASSLSAGLAVEQYF
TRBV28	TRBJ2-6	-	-	TGTGCCAGCATGAGGTTTTCTGGGGCCAACGTCCTGACTTTC	CASMRFSGANVLTF
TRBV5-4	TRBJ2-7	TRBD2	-	TGTGCCAGCAGCTTGTTCGCGGGGGTATCCTACGAGCAGTACTTC	CASSLFAGVSYEQYF
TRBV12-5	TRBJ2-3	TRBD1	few	TGTGCTAGTGGACTCGACAGGGCCACCACAGATACGCAGTATTTT	CASGLDRATTDTQYF
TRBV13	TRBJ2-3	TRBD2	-	TGTGCCAGCAGCCCGGCTCAGCGGGGGGGCGATACGCAGTATTTT	CASSPAQRGGDTQYF
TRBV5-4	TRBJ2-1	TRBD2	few	TGTGCCAGCAGCTTGGACCCTAACGGGGGGTTGGTAAATGAGCAGTTCTTC	CASSLDPNGGLVNEQFF
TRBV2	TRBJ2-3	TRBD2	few	TGTGCCAGCAGTCTAGCGGGGAGCACAGATACGCAGTATTTT	CASSLAGSTDTQYF
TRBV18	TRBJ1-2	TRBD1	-	TGTGCCAGCTCACCCGGGACAGGGAACTATGGCTACACCTTC	CASSPGTGNYGYTF
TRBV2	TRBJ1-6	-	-	TGTGCCAGCAGTGTCAACAGGGCCGATAATTCACCCCTCCACTTT	CASSVNRADNSPLHF
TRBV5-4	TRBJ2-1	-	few	TGTGCCAGCAGCTTGCCCAGATCGGGCTCCTACAATGAGCAGTTCTTC	CASSLPRSGSYNEQFF
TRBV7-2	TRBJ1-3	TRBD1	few	TGTGCCAGCAGCCCGACAGGGGTTGGAAACACCATATATTTT	CASSPTGVGNTIYF
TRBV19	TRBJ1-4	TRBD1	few	TGTGCCAGTAGTACCAGGACAGGAGGGAATGAAAAACTGTTTTTT	CASSTRTGGNEKLFF
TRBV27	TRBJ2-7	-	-	TGTGCCAGCAGTTCCAAGACAGGGAGGACCTACGAGCAGTACTTC	CASSSKTGRTYEQYF
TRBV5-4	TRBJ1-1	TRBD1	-	TGTGCCAGCAGCCTGGACAGGGCAGGAACTGAAGCTTTCTTT	CASSLDRAGTEAFF
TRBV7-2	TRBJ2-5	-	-	TGTGCCAGCAGCTCAATGGGGCTAGCGACAGAGACCCAGTACTTC	CASSSMGLATETQYF
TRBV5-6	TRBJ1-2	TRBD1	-	TGTGCCAGCAGCTTGCGCGGGGGACAGGGGTTGAGTGGCTACACCTTC	CASSLRGGQGLSGYTF
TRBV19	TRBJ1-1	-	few	TGTGCCAGCAGTGACCGGGACAAAGCTTTCTTT	CASSDRDKAFF
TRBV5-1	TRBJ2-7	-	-	TGCGCCAGCAGCTTGACAGGGCCCTACGAGCAGTACTTC	CASSLTGPYEQYF
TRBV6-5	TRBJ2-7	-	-	TGTGCCAGCAGTTATTCAGGGCACGAGCAGTACTTC	CASSYSGHEQYF
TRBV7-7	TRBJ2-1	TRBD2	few	TGTGCTAGCAGCCCCAGCGGGGCCAGCTCCTACAATGAGCAGTTCTTC	CASSPSGASSYNEQFF
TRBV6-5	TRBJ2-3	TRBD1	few	TGTGCCAGCAGCCCAGGGACAGGCACAGATACGCAGTATTTT	CASSPGTGTDTQYF
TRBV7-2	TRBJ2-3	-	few	TGTGCCAGCAGCTTTTATACAGATACGCAGTATTTT	CASSFYTDTQYF
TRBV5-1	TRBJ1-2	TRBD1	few	TGCGCCAGCAGCCCGGGACAGGGGGTAGGCTATGGCTACACCTTC	CASSPGQGVGYGYTF
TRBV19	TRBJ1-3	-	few	TGTGCCAGTAGATCCAGGGACGCAGGGGATCGAAACACCATATATTTT	CASRSRDAGDRNTIYF
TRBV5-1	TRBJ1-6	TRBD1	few	TGCGCCAGCAGCCTCGACAGGGCCAATTCACCCCTCCACTTT	CASSLDRANSPLHF
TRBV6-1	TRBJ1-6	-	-	TGTGCCAGCAGTGATCTGAGGGCCTATAATTCACCCCTCCACTTT	CASSDLRAYNSPLHF
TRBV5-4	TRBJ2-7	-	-	TGTGCCAGCAGCCCGGGGGGCAGTTCCTACGAGCAGTACTTC	CASSPGGSSYEQYF
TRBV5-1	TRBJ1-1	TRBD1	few	TGCGCCAGCAGCTCGAACAGAGGCGACAGGGAGGCTTTCTTT	CASSSNRGDREAFF
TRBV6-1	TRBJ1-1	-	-	TGTGCCAGCAGTGAAAGTTACAGCACAGCTTTCTTT	CASSESYSTAFF
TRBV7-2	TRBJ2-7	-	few	TGTGCCAGCAACCGACAGGTGGGCGTCTACGAGCAGTACTTC	CASNRQVGVYEQYF
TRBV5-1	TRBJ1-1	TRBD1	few	TGCGCCAGCAGCTTGGAAGGTTACAGGGGGTCTGAAGCTTTCTTT	CASSLEGYRGSEAFF
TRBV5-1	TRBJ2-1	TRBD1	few	TGCGCCAGCAGCCCTGGACCGGGACAGGGGGCCAATGAGCAGTTCTTC	CASSPGPGQGANEQFF